In this sample, the clone carrying this TCR beta chain turned up many times. A single record per CDR3 protein comes from TCRdb applying MiXCR to the 5' RACE reads. The sample has 150,000 to 200,000 distinct CDR3 sequences; around a tenth are singletons. The data derive from a study of CD8 T cells in ankylosing spondylitis. This CDR3 comprises 15 residues. Between the trimmed V and J ends, which lost 2 bases and 4 bases, there was a span of 13 bases. CDR1 and CDR2 (germline): SGHRS, YFSETQ. The TCR comes from a male donor with ankylosing spondylitis or in good health (not recorded which). The V call is TRBV5-1, the J call TRBJ1-5; perhaps TRBD1 as D (6 bases). The sequencing input was blood, either unsorted or a sorted T cell fraction (not recorded which). The CDR3 bases are TGCGCCAGCAGCTTAAGTGGGGGCGGGAATCAGCCCCAGCATTTT. Its protein product is CASSLSGGGNQPQHF.